The present T cell receptor beta chain was sequenced within a study of shared clonotypes between healthy human individuals. Study results and caveats: Read depth was anticipated to influence clonotype sharing among donors. Though the depth was large, rarefaction showed that sorted-subset sequencing was incomplete. Richness estimates generally favored naive over memory subsets.

Worth noting for this clone: Its antigen is not known.

Only in-frame clones appear in the TCRdb table, and some are missing; sequencing was by immunoSEQ multiplex PCR. The sample contains some 2,100,000 clones, approximately 94% of which appear only once. Unmatched junction bases numbered 12, after V lost 8 bases and J lost 2 bases. Germline V gene data show CDR1 as PRHDT and CDR2 as FYEKMQ (reference sequence). The CDR3 extends over 15 amino acids. Naive-designated CD8 cells lacked CD45RO, were positively enriched for CCR7, and omitted terminally differentiated effector memory CD45RA+ cells. The rearrangement joins TRBV13 to TRBJ2-7; 7 nucleotides align to TRBD2. The material sequenced was naive CD8+ T cells from PBMCs. The clonotype was recovered from a man aged 18 to 35 in good health. Some clones in this sample may be carry-over from other donors' samples. For the CDR3, the DNA is TGTGCCAGCTCCCCCCCTAGCGGATCCCCCTACGAGCAGTACTTC. This codes for CASSPPSGSPYEQYF.